The rows below give T cell receptor beta chains drawn from one sample of a study of blood T cell repertoires in COVID-19. TCRdb keeps only in-frame clones here, not all; method: immunoSEQ multiplex PCR. The sample has fewer than 300,000 clones, approximately 86% seen once; the top ten hold 9.4%. Material: peripheral blood. The receptors shown here come from a man between 18 and 29 years old with active or convalescent COVID-19. CDR3s include the opening cysteine and the closing phenylalanine or tryptophan. D genes are given only for firm matches. Clone sizes are given selectively: once, few, many, or a class where the clone is expanded.

cdr3_aa cdr3_nt j_call v_call d_call clone_size
CASSSWGLAGGITDTQYF TGCGCCAGCAGTTCTTGGGGACTAGCGGGGGGGATCACAGATACGCAGTATTTT TRBJ2-3 TRBV10-2 TRBD2 NA
CASSFAGNDEQFF TGTGCCAGCAGCTTCGCAGGGAACGATGAGCAGTTCTTC TRBJ2-1 TRBV13 NA once
CASGPGSGNTIYF TGTGCCAGCGGTCCCGGCTCTGGAAACACCATATATTTT TRBJ1-3 TRBV9 NA once
CASSLSRNYGYTF TGTGCCAGCAGCTTAAGCAGGAACTATGGCTACACCTTC TRBJ1-2 TRBV7-2 NA NA
CASSQRGGSNEQFF TGTGCCAGCAGCCAAAGGGGGGGTAGCAATGAGCAGTTCTTC TRBJ2-1 TRBV3-1/TRBV3-2 NA NA
CASRDRFSGNTIYF TGTGCCAGTAGAGATCGGTTTTCTGGAAACACCATATATTTT TRBJ1-3 TRBV19 NA NA
CASSLEAGVGNTIYF TGTGCCAGCAGCTTAGAGGCGGGAGTCGGAAACACCATATATTTT TRBJ1-3 TRBV7-3 NA NA
CASSLAGDRYTGELFF TGTGCCAGCAGCTTAGCCGGGGACAGGTACACCGGGGAGCTGTTTTTT TRBJ2-2 TRBV7-2 TRBD1 NA
CASSLGTGGIYNEQFF TGCGCCAGCAGCTTGGGCACGGGGGGAATCTACAATGAGCAGTTCTTC TRBJ2-1 TRBV5-1 TRBD2 NA
CASSFPGQGPLAGELFF TGTGCCAGCAGTTTTCCGGGACAGGGCCCCTTGGCCGGGGAGCTGTTTTTT TRBJ2-2 TRBV6-2/TRBV6-3 TRBD1 NA
CASRPEGAGELFF TGTGCCAGCAGACCCGAAGGGGCCGGGGAGCTGTTTTTT TRBJ2-2 TRBV6-5 NA once
CASSLFGTSGGKRPYEQYF TGTGCCAGCAGTCTTTTCGGGACTAGCGGGGGGAAAAGGCCCTACGAGCAGTACTTC TRBJ2-7 TRBV6-6 TRBD2 NA
CASSQDWRYNEQFF TGCGCCAGCAGCCAAGATTGGAGATACAATGAGCAGTTCTTC TRBJ2-1 TRBV4-1 NA NA
CASSQWPPTGSSYNEQFF TGTGCCAGCAGCCAATGGCCCCCGACAGGGAGCTCCTACAATGAGCAGTTCTTC TRBJ2-1 TRBV7-2 TRBD1 NA
CASNTAKVPDTQYF TGTGCCAGCAACACAGCCAAGGTCCCAGATACGCAGTATTTT TRBJ2-3 TRBV5-4 NA NA
CASKTGVGQPQHF TGTGCCAGCAAGACAGGGGTAGGTCAGCCCCAGCATTTT TRBJ1-5 TRBV2 TRBD1 NA
CASSISSEETQYF TGTGCCAGTAGTATTTCGTCCGAAGAGACCCAGTACTTC TRBJ2-5 TRBV19 NA NA
CASSGTVYYEQYF TGTGCCAGTTCCGGGACAGTTTACTACGAGCAGTACTTC TRBJ2-7 TRBV19 TRBD1 NA
CASSESATSGGDTDTQYF TGCGCCAGCAGTGAGTCCGCGACTAGCGGGGGGGACACAGATACGCAGTATTTT TRBJ2-3 TRBV10-2 TRBD2 NA
CASSIGQGSYGYTF TGTGCCAGCAGCATAGGACAGGGGTCCTATGGCTACACCTTC TRBJ1-2 TRBV5-4 TRBD1 NA
CASSLGQGKQYF TGTGCCAGCAGCTTGGGACAGGGCAAGCAGTACTTC TRBJ2-7 TRBV5-6 TRBD1 once
CASSIYEGAIAGANVLTF TGTGCCAGTAGTATTTACGAGGGGGCGATTGCTGGGGCCAACGTCCTGACTTTC TRBJ2-6 TRBV19 TRBD1 NA
CASRDSGDNTDTQYF TGCGCCAGCAGGGATTCGGGGGATAACACAGATACGCAGTATTTT TRBJ2-3 TRBV10-1 NA NA
CATTPGGPNEQFF TGTGCCACGACCCCGGGGGGCCCCAATGAGCAGTTCTTC TRBJ2-1 TRBV6-5 NA NA
CASSGGSQRSNQPQHF TGTGCCAGCAGTGGGGGCAGCCAAAGATCGAATCAGCCCCAGCATTTT TRBJ1-5 TRBV2 NA once
CASSSHGTGDQPQHF TGTGCCAGCAGCTCCCACGGGACAGGCGATCAGCCCCAGCATTTT TRBJ1-5 TRBV7-2 TRBD1 NA
CASSETRVLKTDTQYF TGTGCCAGCAGTGAAACCAGGGTGTTGAAAACAGATACGCAGTATTTT TRBJ2-3 TRBV2 NA NA
CASRSSGGNYGYTF TGTGCCAGCAGGTCAAGTGGGGGGAACTATGGCTACACCTTC TRBJ1-2 TRBV9 NA NA
CASSGGTGYEQYF TGCGCCAGCAGCGGAGGAACAGGGTACGAGCAGTACTTC TRBJ2-7 TRBV5-1 NA NA
CASSSTGTGLSAGNSPLHF TGTGCCAGCAGTTCTACAGGGACAGGGCTCAGTGCGGGTAATTCACCCCTCCACTTT TRBJ1-6 TRBV9 TRBD1 NA
CASILSGGQRGDTQYF TGTGCCAGCATCCTGAGCGGGGGTCAAAGAGGAGATACGCAGTATTTT TRBJ2-3 TRBV7-8 TRBD2 few
CATSTRQPSVLFF TGTGCCACCAGCACAAGACAGCCTAGCGTACTGTTTTTT TRBJ1-4 TRBV15 NA NA
CASSPGTSGGPTLYEQYF TGTGCCAGCAGCCCAGGGACTAGCGGGGGCCCGACCTTATACGAGCAGTACTTC TRBJ2-7 TRBV13 TRBD2 NA
CASRPREPSSGEQFF TGTGCCAGCAGGCCTCGGGAACCCTCATCGGGTGAGCAGTTCTTC TRBJ2-1 TRBV5-4 NA NA
CASSPSLAGGRGEQFF TGTGCCAGCAGCCCCAGCCTAGCGGGGGGTCGGGGGGAGCAGTTCTTC TRBJ2-1 TRBV14 TRBD2 NA
CAISDRLAGGHNTGELFF TGTGCCATCAGTGACAGACTAGCGGGGGGCCATAACACCGGGGAGCTGTTTTTT TRBJ2-2 TRBV10-3 TRBD2 NA
CASSLSSGEETQYF TGTGCCAGCAGCTTAAGTAGCGGGGAGGAGACCCAGTACTTC TRBJ2-5 TRBV7-3 TRBD2 NA
CASSPGNRGNTDTQYF TGTGCCAGCAGCCCAGGAAACAGGGGGAACACAGATACGCAGTATTTT TRBJ2-3 TRBV9 TRBD1 few
CASSFLTSGGLDTQYF TGTGCCAGCAGCTTCTTGACTAGCGGGGGGCTGGATACGCAGTATTTT TRBJ2-3 TRBV5-6 TRBD2 once
CASSSTAFATETQYF TGTGCCAGCAGTTCGACAGCCTTCGCGACTGAGACCCAGTACTTC TRBJ2-5 TRBV27 NA NA
CASSEIPETGSSSYEQYF TGTGCCAGCAGTGAAATCCCAGAGACAGGATCAAGCTCCTACGAGCAGTACTTC TRBJ2-7 TRBV6-1 NA NA
CASSLKLGRTGDDQPQHF TGTGCCAGCAGCTTAAAATTGGGTAGGACAGGGGACGATCAGCCCCAGCATTTT TRBJ1-5 TRBV7-8 TRBD1 NA
CASSLATAFDAEKLFF TGTGCCAGCAGCTTAGCCACAGCATTTGACGCCGAAAAACTGTTTTTT TRBJ1-4 TRBV7-9 NA NA
CASSKGRGPAGELFF TGTGCCAGCAGTAAGGGCAGGGGGCCGGCCGGGGAGCTGTTTTTT TRBJ2-2 TRBV6-1 TRBD1 once
CASSVGTLAGGQETQYF TGTGCCAGCAGCGTAGGTACACTAGCGGGGGGTCAAGAGACCCAGTACTTC TRBJ2-5 TRBV9 TRBD2 NA
CASRDRGYTGELFF TGTGCCAGCAGAGACAGGGGGTATACCGGGGAGCTGTTTTTT TRBJ2-2 TRBV27 TRBD1 NA
CASSQAPGLGFTDEQFF TGTGCCAGCAGCCAAGCCCCGGGACTCGGATTTACAGATGAGCAGTTCTTC TRBJ2-1 TRBV4-2 NA NA
CATSDAGTSGSTDTQYF TGTGCCACCAGTGATGCCGGGACTAGCGGGTCCACAGATACGCAGTATTTT TRBJ2-3 TRBV24-1 TRBD2 NA
CASPRDRGANTGELFF TGTGCCAGCCCCCGGGACAGGGGCGCGAACACCGGGGAGCTGTTTTTT TRBJ2-2 TRBV7-2 TRBD1 NA
CASSPLPAGANVLTF TGTGCCAGCAGCCCTCTTCCCGCTGGGGCCAACGTCCTGACTTTC TRBJ2-6 TRBV7-2 NA NA
CSVEPLAGARSSTDTQYF TGCAGCGTTGAGCCACTAGCGGGGGCACGGTCTAGCACAGATACGCAGTATTTT TRBJ2-3 TRBV29-1 TRBD2 NA
CASSEGHSNQPQHF TGTGCCAGCAGTGAGGGGCATAGCAATCAGCCCCAGCATTTT TRBJ1-5 TRBV6-1 NA NA
CASSPGVGVVGTEAFF TGTGCCAGTAGTCCTGGGGTCGGGGTTGTAGGCACTGAAGCTTTCTTT TRBJ1-1 TRBV19 NA NA
CASSPRGAGANVLTF TGTGCCAGCTCACCACGGGGGGCTGGGGCCAACGTCCTGACTTTC TRBJ2-6 TRBV18 NA NA
CASRLTGSSYNEQFF TGTGCCAGCAGGCTAACCGGGAGCTCCTACAATGAGCAGTTCTTC TRBJ2-1 TRBV4-2 NA NA
CASSPSRSTYEQYF TGTGCCAGCTCACCGAGCCGCTCTACCTACGAGCAGTACTTC TRBJ2-7 TRBV18 NA NA
CASSPRRGDTGELFF TGTGCCAGCAGCCCAAGGCGGGGGGACACCGGGGAGCTGTTTTTT TRBJ2-2 TRBV14 TRBD2 NA
CASSLGQGILYGYTF TGCGCCAGCAGCTTGGGGCAGGGAATCCTCTATGGCTACACCTTC TRBJ1-2 TRBV5-1 NA NA